These 31 T cell receptor beta chains were all obtained from the same sample, sequenced in a study of cytotoxic CD8 clonotypes in ibrutinib-treated CLL. Here immunoSEQ multiplex PCR was the method, and the copy in TCRdb shows in-frame clones only, minus some. Of around 97,000 clones listed, 78% are singletons. The specimen comprised PBMCs, sampled after 12 months of ibrutinib treatment. These TCRs come from a human donor with chronic lymphocytic leukemia.

The chain combines TRBV4-1 with TRBJ2-7, with D possibly TRBD1 on 6 matching bases. Trimming took 5 bases from V and 3 from J, leaving 17 bases between them. The CDR3 loop spans 15 amino acids. The germline V gene encodes CDR1 MGHRA and CDR2 YSYEKL. DNA of the CDR3: TGCGCCAGCAGCTTTTGGGTGGGACAAAACTACGAGCAGTACTTC. This sequence encodes CASSFWVGQNYEQYF.

This chain links TRBV28 with TRBJ2-7; TRBD1 agrees at 9 bases. The V gene end was trimmed by 7 bases and the J gene end by 5 bases; junction bases not matched to a gene: 12. In germline, CDR1 is MDHEN, CDR2 SYDVKM. The CDR3 has 15 residues. The CDR3 reads CASTSVGTGHHEQYF. In nucleotides, the CDR3 is TGTGCCAGCACTAGCGTCGGGACAGGGCACCACGAGCAGTACTTC.

This rearrangement joins TRBV29-1 to TRBJ2-5; 7 nucleotides agree with TRBD1. The germline gives CDR1 SQVTM, CDR2 ANQGSEA. V dropped 7 bases and J dropped 5; count of bases not matched to a gene: 4. The CDR3 has 11 amino acids. In nucleotides, the CDR3 is TGCAGCGCGGACAGGTCTGAGACCCAGTACTTC. Translated: CSADRSETQYF. The full variable domain, in which reference TRBV29-1 and TRBJ2-5 provide the parts outside the CDR3, is SAVISQKPSRDICQRGTSLTIQCQVDSQVTMMFWYRQQPGQSLTLIATANQGSEATYESGFVIDKFPISRPNLTFSTLTVSNMSPEDSSIYLCSADRSETQYFGPGTRLLVL.

The chain couples TRBV30 to TRBJ1-5; the D gene is possibly TRBD1 (6 bases). From germline, CDR1 is GTSNPN and CDR2 SVGIG (reference sequence). Trimming shortened V by 1 base and J by 4 bases, and 8 bases separated the two germline ends. CDR3 length equals 13 residues. In nucleotides, the CDR3 is TGTGCCTGGAGTGGGGGGCCGAATCAGCCCCAGCATTTT. It encodes CAWSGGPNQPQHF. The full variable domain, its missing parts supplied by reference TRBV30 and TRBJ1-5, is SQTIHQWPATLVQPVGSPLSLECTVEGTSNPNLYWYRQAAGRGLQLLFYSVGIGQISSEVPQNLSASRPQDRQFILSSKKLLLSDSGFYLCAWSGGPNQPQHFGDGTRLSIL.

This chain connects TRBV27 to TRBJ2-2; D might be TRBD2 (6 bases). Trimming took off 2 bases at V and 4 bases at J, with 11 bases between the two ends. CDR3 size: 15 residues. Germline CDR1 is MNHEY and CDR2 is SMNVEV (reference sequence). CDR3 sequence (DNA): TGTGCCAGCAGTTTAAACGGACTATCCACCGGGGAGCTGTTTTTT. Translation gives CASSLNGLSTGELFF.

The chain employs TRBV5-5 and TRBJ2-4; possibly TRBD1 for D (5 bases). Trimming left V 7 bases short and J 6 bases short, with 20 bases between. This CDR3 is 15 amino acids long. Per the germline V gene, CDR1 is SGHKS and CDR2 is YYEKEE (reference sequence). The CDR3 region has the DNA TGTGCCAGCTCTTTCAAAGGGGAACGTGGAAACATTCAGTACTTC. Its protein product is CASSFKGERGNIQYF.

The chain links TRBV7-9 to TRBJ2-5, with TRBD1 identical over 10 bases. Germline trimming cut 8 bases from V and 4 bases from J; bases unmatched to any gene: 10. Germline V gene data show CDR1 as SEHNR and CDR2 as FQNEAQ (reference sequence). CDR3 length: 15 residues. The CDR3 loop is CASAYDRGPGETQYF. The DNA of the CDR3 is TGTGCCAGCGCTTATGACAGGGGGCCTGGAGAGACCCAGTACTTC.

This clone has at least ten counts. The chain is built from TRBV9 and TRBJ2-7; 8 bases fit TRBD2. This CDR3 spans 15 amino acids. V shed 6 bases and J 0 bases; nucleotides not matched to a gene: 8. Looked up from germline, CDR1 is SGDLS and CDR2 is YYNGEE. The CDR3 region is CASTRGAGVSYEQYF. CDR3 DNA sequence: TGTGCCAGCACCAGAGGAGCGGGGGTCTCCTACGAGCAGTACTTC.

The chain couples TRBV5-6 to TRBJ1-6; TRBD1 matches 10 bases. The J segment lost 10 bases and the V segment lost 1 base, leaving 11 bases of the junction unmatched. Germline CDR1 and CDR2: SGHDT and YYEEEE. The CDR3 consists of 17 residues. The CDR3 nucleotides are TGTGCCAGCAGCTTGTTAACCCCGGGACAGGGGACATCACCCCTCCACTTT. Its translation is CASSLLTPGQGTSPLHF. Complete variable domain (other parts from reference TRBV5-6 and TRBJ1-6): DAGVTQSPTHLIKTRGQQVTLRCSPKSGHDTVSWYQQALGQGPQFIFQYYEEEERQRGNFPDRFSGHQFPNYSSELNVNALLLGDSALYLCASSLLTPGQGTSPLHFGNGTRLTVT.

The chain links TRBV29-1 to TRBJ1-1; D is ambiguous. Deletions cut 6 bases from V and 7 bases from J, with 12 bases between. This CDR3 is 11 amino acids long. The germline V gene encodes CDR1 SQVTM and CDR2 ANQGSEA. The CDR3 sequence: CSVLNGVEAFF. The CDR3 DNA follows: TGCAGCGTCCTGAATGGAGTTGAAGCTTTCTTT.

The CDR3 here is CASSTPPGGAEQYF. In nucleotides, the CDR3 is TGTGCCAGCAGCACCCCTCCAGGGGGCGCCGAGCAGTACTTC. The genes are TRBV25-1 and TRBJ2-7; 8 bases agree with TRBD1. The germline V gene has CDR1 MGHDK and CDR2 SYGVNS. The CDR3 totals 14 residues. J was trimmed by 6 bases and V by 6 bases; bases with no gene match: 10.

The rearrangement joins TRBV10-1 to TRBJ1-4, with 10 bases matching TRBD1. The V gene end was trimmed by 4 bases and the J gene end by 1 base; junction bases not matched to a gene: 6. There are 17 residues in the CDR3. The V gene's germline CDR1 is WNHNN and CDR2 SYGVQD (reference sequence). The CDR3 coding sequence is TGCGCCAGCAGTGCCGGGACAGGGGTGCAAACTAATGAAAAACTGTTTTTT. It is translated as CASSAGTGVQTNEKLFF.

The chain carries TRBV4-1 and TRBJ2-5, with 10 bases lining up with TRBD2. The V and J ends lost 1 base and 5 bases, in that order; junction bases with no gene match: 7. The CDR3 is 16 residues long. Germline-derived CDR1 and CDR2 are MGHRA and YSYEKL. CDR3 residues: CASSQGQRGGSETQYF. In DNA, the CDR3 is TGCGCCAGCAGCCAAGGTCAGCGGGGGGGTTCCGAGACCCAGTACTTC.

This sequence joins TRBV5-1 and TRBJ2-7, with D perhaps matching TRBD1 (7 bases). V shed 0 bases and J shed 2 bases, with 12 bases lying between them. The CDR3 has 15 amino acids. Germline CDR1 and CDR2: SGHRS and YFSETQ. The CDR3 coding sequence is TGCGCCAGCAGCTTGGATGCGGGACAGACCTACGAGCAGTACTTC. It specifies CASSLDAGQTYEQYF. The whole variable domain, remainder taken from reference TRBV5-1 and TRBJ2-7, is KAGVTQTPRYLIKTRGQQVTLSCSPISGHRSVSWYQQTPGQGLQFLFEYFSETQRNKGNFPGRFSGRQFSNSRSEMNVSTLELGDSALYLCASSLDAGQTYEQYFGPGTRLTVT.

The chain uses TRBV6-5 and TRBJ2-1; 13 positions agree with TRBD2. This CDR3 has 15 amino acids. Germline V gene lookup returns CDR1 MNHEY and CDR2 SVGAGI. Trimming took 6 bases from V and 6 from J; bases not matched to a gene: 5. The CDR3 bases are TGTGCCAGCAGCCGAGGACTAGCGGGGGTCAATGAGCAGTTCTTC. Translating it yields CASSRGLAGVNEQFF.

The rearrangement uses TRBV28 and TRBJ1-5; 7 bases are a match to TRBD1. This CDR3 contains 15 residues. V trimming: 5 bases; J trimming: 3 bases; junction bases outside the gene matches: 7. Per germline, CDR1 MDHEN and CDR2 SYDVKM. Written as DNA, the CDR3 is TGTGCCAGCAGTCCGGGACAGCTCTTCAATCAGCCCCAGCATTTT. Amino acid sequence: CASSPGQLFNQPQHF. Looking up the rest from reference TRBV28 and TRBJ1-5 gives the full variable domain: DVKVTQSSRYLVKRTGEKVFLECVQDMDHENMFWYRQDPGLGLRLIYFSYDVKMKEKGDIPEGYSVSREKKERFSLILESASTNQTSMYLCASSPGQLFNQPQHFGDGTRLSIL.

This chain links TRBV9 with TRBJ2-3, with 10 bases identical to TRBD2. The CDR3 spans 17 residues. Unmatched junction bases numbered 6, after V lost 0 bases and J lost 2 bases. Germline V lookup: CDR1 SGDLS, CDR2 YYNGEE. CDR3 loop: CASSVVGSGGTTDTQYF. The CDR3 DNA reads TGTGCCAGCAGCGTAGTAGGTAGCGGGGGGACCACAGATACGCAGTATTTT.

This clone was counted a single time. The chain combines TRBV30 with TRBJ1-3; D possibly corresponds to TRBD1 (6 bases). Between the trimmed V and J ends, which lost 0 bases and 0 bases, there was a span of 15 bases. Germline lookup yields CDR1 GTSNPN and CDR2 SVGIG (reference sequence). There are 17 residues in the CDR3. The CDR3: CAWSVSGAAGSGNTIYF. CDR3 in DNA: TGTGCCTGGAGTGTTTCGGGGGCCGCGGGCTCTGGAAACACCATATATTTT.

This rearrangement joins TRBV18 to TRBJ1-4; D ambiguous. Trimming took 6 bases from V and 6 from J, leaving 11 bases between them. CDR1 is KGHSH and CDR2 is LQKENI in the germline V gene. The CDR3 has 13 amino acids. For the CDR3, the DNA is TGTGCCAGCTCCCCTTTGATGGATGAAAAACTGTTTTTT. The encoded protein is CASSPLMDEKLFF.

The J gene is TRBJ2-7, the V gene TRBV7-9, with 10 bases aligning to TRBD1. Germline values: CDR1 SEHNR, CDR2 FQNEAQ (reference sequence). Trimming removed 4 bases from V and 3 bases from J; junction bases left unmatched: 9. The CDR3 is 16 amino acids. As DNA, the CDR3 is TGTGCCAGCAGCTCAGCAGTACGGACAGGGGGCTACGAGCAGTACTTC. This sequence encodes CASSSAVRTGGYEQYF.

V is TRBV27 and J is TRBJ1-2; possible D gene TRBD1, 6 bases. Germline CDR1 is MNHEY and CDR2 is SMNVEV (reference sequence). The CDR3 sequence is 13 residues long. The V and J ends lost 2 bases and 7 bases respectively, with 11 bases between them. This chain's CDR3 is CASSLNGGLGYTF. In nucleotides, the CDR3 is TGTGCCAGCAGTTTAAATGGGGGGCTTGGCTACACCTTC.

The V call is TRBV4-3, the J call TRBJ1-2, with D perhaps matching TRBD1 (6 bases). CDR1 is LGHNA and CDR2 is YSLEER in the germline V gene. This CDR3 has 15 amino acids. Deletions cut 0 bases from V and 7 bases from J, with 15 bases between. The CDR3 protein is CASSQESGGPSGYTF. The CDR3 nucleotides are TGCGCCAGCAGCCAAGAATCCGGGGGGCCCTCTGGCTACACCTTC.

The DNA of the CDR3 is TGTGCCAGCAGCTTTAGTGGCGGGAATTCACCCCTCCACTTT. Amino acids: CASSFSGGNSPLHF. The chain recombines TRBV7-2 with TRBJ1-6; no clear D gene. The germline gives CDR1 SGHTA, CDR2 FQGNSA. Deletions cut 3 bases from V and 7 bases from J, with 10 bases between. The CDR3 has 14 residues.

The chain couples TRBV6-6 to TRBJ1-6; tentatively, D is TRBD1 (6 bases). The CDR3 sequence is 12 residues long. Germline V gene data show CDR1 as MNHNY and CDR2 as SVGAGI (reference sequence). Trimming left V 7 bases short and J 10 bases short, with 11 bases between. The CDR3 DNA reads as TGTGCCAGCACCTCGACAGGATCACCCCTCCACTTT. Translated, it gives CASTSTGSPLHF.

This sequence joins TRBV5-6 and TRBJ1-2; 8 positions agree with TRBD1. Unmatched junction bases numbered 5, after V lost 4 bases and J lost 0 bases. The V gene's germline CDR1 is SGHDT and CDR2 YYEEEE. This CDR3 is 15 amino acids long. In DNA form, the CDR3 reads TGTGCCAGCAGCCTTTCGGGACAGGCTAACTATGGCTACACCTTC. It encodes CASSLSGQANYGYTF.

A single count supports this clone. The CDR3 nucleotides are TGTGCCAGCAGCTTGGAGAACAGAGAGACCCAGTACTTC. Translation: CASSLENRETQYF. J is TRBJ2-5 and V is TRBV7-2; D unclear. V was trimmed by 3 bases and J by 4 bases, leaving 9 bases between them. This CDR3 comprises 13 residues. Looked up from germline, CDR1 is SGHTA and CDR2 is FQGNSA.

The chain carries TRBV19 and TRBJ2-7; 7 bases agree with TRBD1. The CDR3 has 13 amino acids. The V segment lost 4 bases and the J segment 3 bases; nucleotides outside the gene matches: 3. Germline V lookup: CDR1 LNHDA, CDR2 SQIVND (reference sequence). The CDR3 DNA sequence: TGTGCCAGTAGTACCGACAGGGACTACGAGCAGTACTTC. Its protein is CASSTDRDYEQYF.

The chain has TRBV11-3 and TRBJ2-1; 7 bases fit TRBD1. The germline gives CDR1 SGHNT, CDR2 YENEEA. Losses at the gene ends were 0 bases for V and 6 bases for J; bases not matched to a gene: 8. This CDR3 is built from 16 residues. CDR3 region: CASSLDGGQTFNEQFF. CDR3 DNA sequence: TGTGCCAGCAGCTTAGATGGGGGACAGACCTTCAATGAGCAGTTCTTC. The full variable domain, rest sourced from reference TRBV11-3 and TRBJ2-1, is EAGVVQSPRYKIIEKKQPVAFWCNPISGHNTLYWYLQNLGQGPELLIRYENEEAVDDSQLPKDRFSAERLKGVDSTLKIQPAELGDSAVYLCASSLDGGQTFNEQFFGPGTRLTVL.

The V call is TRBV25-1, the J call TRBJ2-7; D is unclear. Germline CDR1 is MGHDK and CDR2 is SYGVNS. This CDR3 has 13 amino acids. Trimming shortened V by 4 bases and J by 2 bases, and 9 bases separated the two germline ends. The CDR3 loop is CASSGTYAYEQYF. The CDR3, as DNA: TGTGCCAGCAGTGGCACATATGCCTACGAGCAGTACTTC.

The V and J genes are TRBV5-1 and TRBJ1-3; D is possibly TRBD1 (6 bases). V lost 4 bases and J 0 bases, leaving 11 bases between the germline ends. CDR3 length: 15 amino acids. Per germline, CDR1 SGHRS and CDR2 YFSETQ. The CDR3 reads CASSQTGASGNTIYF. In DNA form, the CDR3 reads TGCGCCAGCAGCCAGACAGGTGCCTCTGGAAACACCATATATTTT.

The V and J genes are TRBV11-2 and TRBJ2-5; 8 bases are a match to TRBD2. From germline, CDR1 is SGHAT and CDR2 FQNNGV. This CDR3 has 15 amino acids. V was pared by 5 bases and J by 3 bases, with 8 bases of the junction left unmatched. Written as DNA, the CDR3 is TGTGCCAGCAGCACATCCGGGACTAGGGAAGAGACCCAGTACTTC. As protein: CASSTSGTREETQYF.